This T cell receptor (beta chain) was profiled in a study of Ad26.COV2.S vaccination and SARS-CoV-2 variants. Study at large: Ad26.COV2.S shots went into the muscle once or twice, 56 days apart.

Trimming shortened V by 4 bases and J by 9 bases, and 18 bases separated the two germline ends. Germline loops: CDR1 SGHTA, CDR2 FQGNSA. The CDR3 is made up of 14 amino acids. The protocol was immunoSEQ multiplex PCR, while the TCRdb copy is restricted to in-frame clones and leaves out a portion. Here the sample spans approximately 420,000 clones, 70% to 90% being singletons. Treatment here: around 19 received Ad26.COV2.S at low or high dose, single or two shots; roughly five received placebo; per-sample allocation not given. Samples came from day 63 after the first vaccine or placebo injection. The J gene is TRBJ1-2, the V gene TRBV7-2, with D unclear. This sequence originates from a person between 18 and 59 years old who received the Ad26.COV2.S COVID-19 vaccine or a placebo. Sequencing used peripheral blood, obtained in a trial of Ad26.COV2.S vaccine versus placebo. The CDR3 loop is CASSSYRGDPSYTF. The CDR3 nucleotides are TGTGCCAGCAGCTCCTACCGGGGAGACCCCAGCTACACCTTC.